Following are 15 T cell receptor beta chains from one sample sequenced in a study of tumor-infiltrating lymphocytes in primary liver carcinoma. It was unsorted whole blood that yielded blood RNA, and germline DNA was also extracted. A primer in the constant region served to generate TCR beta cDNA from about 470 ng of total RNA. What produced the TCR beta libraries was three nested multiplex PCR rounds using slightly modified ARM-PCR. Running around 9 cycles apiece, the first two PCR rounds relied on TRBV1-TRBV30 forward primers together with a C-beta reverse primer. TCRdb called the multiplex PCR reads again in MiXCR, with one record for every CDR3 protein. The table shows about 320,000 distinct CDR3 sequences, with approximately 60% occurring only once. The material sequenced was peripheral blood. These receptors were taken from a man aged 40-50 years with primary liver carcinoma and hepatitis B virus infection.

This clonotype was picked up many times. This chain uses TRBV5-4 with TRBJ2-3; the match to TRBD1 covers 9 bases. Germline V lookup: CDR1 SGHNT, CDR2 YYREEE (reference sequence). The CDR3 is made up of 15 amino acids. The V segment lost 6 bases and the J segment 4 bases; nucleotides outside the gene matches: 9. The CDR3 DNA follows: TGTGCCAGCACCTCCGGGACAGGGACCCCAGATACGCAGTATTTT. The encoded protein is CASTSGTGTPDTQYF.

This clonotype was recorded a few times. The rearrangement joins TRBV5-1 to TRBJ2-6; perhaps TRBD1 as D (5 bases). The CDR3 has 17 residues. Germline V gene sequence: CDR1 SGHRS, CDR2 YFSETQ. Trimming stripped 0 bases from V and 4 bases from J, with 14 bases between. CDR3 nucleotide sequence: TGCGCCAGCAGCTTGGGGCCCAGGGTTGCCGGGGCCAACGTCCTGACTTTC. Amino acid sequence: CASSLGPRVAGANVLTF.

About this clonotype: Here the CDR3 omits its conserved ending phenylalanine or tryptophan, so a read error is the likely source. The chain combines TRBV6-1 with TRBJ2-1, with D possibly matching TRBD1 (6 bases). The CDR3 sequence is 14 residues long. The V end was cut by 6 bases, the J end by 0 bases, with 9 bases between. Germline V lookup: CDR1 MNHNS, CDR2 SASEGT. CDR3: CASRGQSSYNEQFS. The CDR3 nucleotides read TGTGCCAGCAGAGGACAGTCCTCCTACAATGAGCAGTTCTCC.

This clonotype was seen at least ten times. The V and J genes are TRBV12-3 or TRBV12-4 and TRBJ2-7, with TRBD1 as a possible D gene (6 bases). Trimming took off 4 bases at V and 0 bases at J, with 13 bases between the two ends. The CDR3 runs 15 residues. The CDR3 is CASSSPRQASYEQYF. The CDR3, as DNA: TGTGCCAGCAGTTCCCCACGACAGGCCTCCTACGAGCAGTACTTC.

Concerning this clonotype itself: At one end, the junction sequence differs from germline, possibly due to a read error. CDR3 sequence reads: CASSYQVGNTDMQYF. In DNA, the CDR3 is TGTGCCAGCAGTTACCAAGTAGGGAACACAGATATGCAGTATTTT. J is TRBJ2-3 and V is TRBV6-2 or TRBV6-3; unclear D gene. Germline CDR1 and CDR2: MNHEY and SVGEGT. The CDR3 consists of 15 residues.

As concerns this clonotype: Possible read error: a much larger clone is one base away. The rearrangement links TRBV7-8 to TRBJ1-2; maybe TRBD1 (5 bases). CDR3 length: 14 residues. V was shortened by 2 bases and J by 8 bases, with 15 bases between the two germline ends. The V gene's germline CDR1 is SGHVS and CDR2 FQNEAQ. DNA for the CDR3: TGTGCCAGCAGCTTAAGAGGGGAGCTTGACGGCTACACCTTC. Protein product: CASSLRGELDGYTF.

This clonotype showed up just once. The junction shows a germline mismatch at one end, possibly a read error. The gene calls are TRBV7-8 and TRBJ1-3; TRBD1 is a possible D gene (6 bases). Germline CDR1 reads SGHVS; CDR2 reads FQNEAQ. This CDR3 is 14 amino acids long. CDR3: CASIPGQRANSIYF. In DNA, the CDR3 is TGTGCCAGCATACCGGGACAAAGGGCGAACAGCATATATTTT.

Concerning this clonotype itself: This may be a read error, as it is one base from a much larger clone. The CDR3 loop reads CASSFQIYEQYF. CDR3 coding DNA: TGTGCCAGCAGTTTTCAAATCTACGAGCAGTACTTC. This rearrangement joins TRBV28 to TRBJ2-7; no firm D call. CDR3 length: 12 residues. Germline CDR1 MDHEN, CDR2 SYDVKM. V gave up 3 bases and J gave up 3 bases, with 6 bases separating them.

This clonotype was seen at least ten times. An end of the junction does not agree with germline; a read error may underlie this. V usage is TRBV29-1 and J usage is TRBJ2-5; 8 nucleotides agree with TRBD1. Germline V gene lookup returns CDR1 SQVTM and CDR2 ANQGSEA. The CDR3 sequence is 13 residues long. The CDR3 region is CSVEAGGGETQYF. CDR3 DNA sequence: TGCAGCGTAGAAGCAGGGGGCGGGGAGACCCAGTACTTC.

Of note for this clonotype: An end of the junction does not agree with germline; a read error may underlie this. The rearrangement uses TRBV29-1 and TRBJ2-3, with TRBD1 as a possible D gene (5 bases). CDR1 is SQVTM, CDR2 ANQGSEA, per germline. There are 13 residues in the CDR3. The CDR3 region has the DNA TGCAGCGTTGTGGTGCATCAGACAGATACACAGTATTTT. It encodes CSVVVHQTDTQYF.

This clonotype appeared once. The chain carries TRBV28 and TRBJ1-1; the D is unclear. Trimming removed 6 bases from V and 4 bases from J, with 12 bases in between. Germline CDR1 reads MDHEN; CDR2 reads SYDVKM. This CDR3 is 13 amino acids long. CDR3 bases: TGTGCCAGCAGCGGGCCTTCGAGCACTGAAGCTTTCTTT. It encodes CASSGPSSTEAFF.

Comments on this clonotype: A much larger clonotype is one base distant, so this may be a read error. The CDR3 here is CASSQTTGEFTYGYTF. In DNA form, the CDR3 reads TGTGCCAGCAGTCAGACTACAGGGGAGTTCACCTATGGCTACACCTTC. The rearrangement links TRBV6-1 to TRBJ1-2; 7 positions agree with TRBD1. Germline CDR1 MNHNS, CDR2 SASEGT. Trimming removed 5 bases from V and 4 bases from J; junction bases left unmatched: 13. The CDR3 spans 16 residues.

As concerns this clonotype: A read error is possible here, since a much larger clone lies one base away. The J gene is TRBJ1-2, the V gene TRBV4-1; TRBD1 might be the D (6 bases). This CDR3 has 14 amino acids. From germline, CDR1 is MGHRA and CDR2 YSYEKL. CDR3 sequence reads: CAGSQPTGNYGYTF. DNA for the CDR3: TGCGCCGGCAGCCAACCGACAGGAAACTATGGCTACACCTTC.

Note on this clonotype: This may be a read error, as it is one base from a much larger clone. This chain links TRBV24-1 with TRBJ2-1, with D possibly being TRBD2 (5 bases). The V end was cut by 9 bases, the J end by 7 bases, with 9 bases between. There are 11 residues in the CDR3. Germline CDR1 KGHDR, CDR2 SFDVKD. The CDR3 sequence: CATREGNEQFF. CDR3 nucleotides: TGTGCCACCCGCGAGGGAAATGAGCAGTTCTTC.

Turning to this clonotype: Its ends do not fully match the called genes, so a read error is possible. DNA of the CDR3: TGCAGCATGGGGGACAGGGCTAATAATGAAAGACTGTTTTTT. It is translated as CSMGDRANNERLFF. This chain uses TRBV29-1 with TRBJ1-4; 9 nucleotides align to TRBD1. Germline-derived CDR1 and CDR2 are SQVTM and ANQGSEA. This CDR3 is built from 14 residues.